The clone carrying this T cell receptor (beta chain) appeared many times. Its target is not known. The ends lost 4 bases at V and 5 bases at J; junction bases unmatched: 5. This CDR3 comprises 14 residues. Looked up from germline, CDR1 is DFQATT and CDR2 is SNEGSKA (reference sequence). Both TRBC1 and TRBC2 were covered by a beta constant-region primer of two equimolar oligonucleotides. Ligated cDNA was amplified by four rounds of PCR with nested alpha and beta constant-region primers and SP2. From the UMI-ligation and nested PCR reads, TCRdb called clonotypes with MiXCR, one entry per CDR3 protein. The sample records around 140,000 distinct CDR3 sequences, roughly 22% being singletons. The data derive from a study of naive and memory T cell subsets. Study conclusions and caveats: Naive repertoires, especially CD8, held a few larger clonotypes, possibly memory cells re-expressing CD45RA. In CD4 and CD8 cells, diversity dropped from naive through EMRA.

The material sequenced was naive CD4+ T cells from blood. V and J are TRBV20-1 and TRBJ2-1, with 10 bases that match TRBD2. This receptor was obtained from a human donor in good health. The CDR3 sequence is CSANGLAENNEQFF. DNA for the CDR3: TGCAGTGCTAACGGACTAGCGGAAAACAATGAGCAGTTCTTC.